This T cell receptor (beta chain) was retrieved from a study of CD8+ T cells in alopecia areata. Study conclusions and caveats: Both scalp clonality and the expanded CD8+ clones among the top 100 showed a significant decrease with tofacitinib.

Treatment specified: oral pan-JAK inhibitor, 5-10 mg twice daily. Reverse transcription of extracted RNA yielded cDNA, which provided the sequencing template. TCRdb's copy holds only in-frame clones and misses some; the assay was immunoSEQ multiplex PCR. The repertoire includes about 200,000 clones, roughly 64% of them detected once, and approximately 5.1% sits in the top ten. CDR3 size: 15 residues. The germline CDR1 and CDR2 sequences are MNHEY and SVGAGI. The J segment lost 6 bases and the V segment lost 6 bases, leaving 10 bases of the junction unmatched. In the case of this clone: The antigen is undetermined.

The sample in question was CD4+ T cells sorted from blood, obtained at week 24, from a patient treated with tofacitinib. The receptor was isolated from a human donor with alopecia areata. The chain employs TRBV6-5 and TRBJ2-7; 11 bases line up with TRBD2. The CDR3 region has the DNA TGTGCCAGCAGGCCAACTAGCGGGGGAGCGTCCGAGCAGTACTTC. Protein: CASRPTSGGASEQYF.